Ten or more counts support the clone carrying this T cell receptor beta chain. Its specificity is not known. With a constant-region primer, TCR beta cDNA was made from roughly 500 ng of total RNA. A slightly modified ARM-PCR protocol with three nested multiplex PCR rounds produced these TCR beta libraries. Running around 9 cycles apiece, the first two PCR rounds relied on TRBV1-TRBV30 forward primers together with a C-beta reverse primer. TCRdb re-called the multiplex PCR reads with MiXCR, one entry per CDR3 protein. The table shows under 150,000 distinct CDR3 sequences, with around two thirds occurring only once. The entry originates in a study of tumor-infiltrating lymphocytes in primary liver carcinoma. About the research overall: Men and women, 30 to 69 years of age, made up the patients. Among the tumors, stages were T1-T3 N0M0 and sizes roughly 4.2 to 10 cm. Sample counts of productive TCRbeta reads spanned roughly 3.65 to 7.13 million; these counts were similar across tissue types. Points from the study as a whole: Compared with blood, tumor repertoires held significantly more in their top 250 clones.

J lost 5 bases, V lost 1 base, and 5 bases had no gene match. CDR1 and CDR2 from the germline V gene are SGHRS and YFSETQ. The CDR3 runs 14 residues. Investigators took RNA and DNA out together from roughly 21-30 mg of unsorted bulk tissue. Sequenced sample: tumor-adjacent normal liver tissue. This clonotype originated in a woman aged 55 to 70 with primary liver carcinoma and hepatitis B virus infection. The chain employs TRBV5-1 and TRBJ2-7, with TRBD1 matching over 8 bases. This CDR3 is CASSLWQGANEQYF. The CDR3 bases are TGCGCCAGCAGCTTGTGGCAGGGGGCAAACGAGCAGTACTTC.